The entry that follows covers one TCR beta chain sequence. Germline CDR1 is SGHTA and CDR2 is FQGNSA. After removal of 4 bases from V and 10 bases from J, the junction contained 9 bases not matched to a gene. CDR3 length: 15 residues. This specimen comes from a study of blood T cell repertoires in COVID-19. Study-wide background: Acute and convalescent COVID-19 specimens originated in the United States, Italy and Spain. PBMCs, B-cell-depleted T cells, or T cells were the source of the cDNA or gDNA that made up the material.

Original methodology: Reference gene primer amplification gave estimated nucleated cell counts. Measured with immunoSEQ multiplex PCR; TCRdb has only the in-frame clones, and not every one. V, J and clone size are taken as reported in that table, and D and trimming were inferred from the DNA itself. The sample has under 200,000 clones, around four fifths seen once; the top ten hold roughly 19%. The chain is built from TRBV7-2 and TRBJ1-6, with 8 nucleotides matching TRBD1. This clonotype was sampled from a woman in her sixties or seventies who had recovered from COVID-19. The sample consisted of peripheral blood. For the CDR3, the DNA is TGTGCCAGCAGCTCGCGACAGGGGCCAGGCTCACCCCTCCACTTT. Encoded protein: CASSSRQGPGSPLHF.